These 22 T cell receptor beta chains came from one sample sequenced in a study of spatial heterogeneity in lung cancer. A single record per CDR3 protein comes from TCRdb applying MiXCR to the 5' RACE reads. The sample lists tens of thousands of distinct CDR3 sequences, about an eighth seen once, with over 40% in the top ten. Regarding time point: sample taken at primary tumor resection. The sequencing here drew on PBMCs, taken at surgery. The receptors originated from a male donor with early-stage non-small cell lung cancer.

This clonotype was counted many times. CDR3 protein: CASSKGLIPDEQFF. DNA for the CDR3: TGTGCCAGCAGCAAGGGCCTAATCCCCGATGAGCAGTTCTTC. The rearrangement links TRBV21-1 to TRBJ2-1; TRBD2 is the table's D call, not checked against the DNA. TRBV21-1 is listed as a pseudogene. The CDR3 is 14 residues long.

A few counts support this clonotype. The chain carries TRBV5-1 and TRBJ2-1; 11 nucleotides agree with TRBD2. This CDR3 region has 15 residues. Germline CDR1 is SGHRS and CDR2 is YFSETQ. V lost 7 bases to trimming and J lost 6 bases; unmatched junction nucleotides: 9. The CDR3 loop reads CASAVLAGESNEQFF. In nucleotides, the CDR3 is TGCGCCAGCGCGGTACTAGCGGGAGAGAGCAATGAGCAGTTCTTC.

This chain joins TRBV7-2 and TRBJ2-3; D may correspond to TRBD1 or TRBD2 (7 bases each). Per germline, CDR1 SGHTA and CDR2 FQGNSA. This CDR3 has 17 residues. Trimming pared 5 bases from V and 5 bases from J, leaving 23 bases between. Here the CDR3 reads CASSQGGLLGRGDTQYF. The CDR3, as DNA: TGTGCCAGCAGCCAGGGGGGGCTCCTTGGAAGGGGAGATACGCAGTATTTT.

This clonotype has just a few counts. The chain employs TRBV5-6 and TRBJ2-1, with D perhaps matching TRBD2 (7 bases). V lost 1 base to trimming and J lost 5 bases, with 16 bases between them. This CDR3 has 16 residues. Germline V gene sequence: CDR1 SGHDT, CDR2 YYEEEE. The chain's CDR3 is CASSLLGGAADNEQFF. The CDR3 DNA follows: TGTGCCAGCAGCTTGTTAGGGGGGGCGGCTGACAATGAGCAGTTCTTC.

The J gene is TRBJ2-6, the V gene TRBV6-5; D remains unclear. With 6 bases removed from V and 0 bases from J, the gap between germline ends came to 9 bases. The germline V gene has CDR1 MNHEY and CDR2 SVGAGI. This CDR3 has 15 amino acids. The CDR3: CASSPWVSGANVLTF. In nucleotides, the CDR3 is TGTGCCAGCAGCCCCTGGGTCTCTGGGGCCAACGTCCTGACTTTC.

This clonotype was picked up many times. The genes are TRBV7-6 and TRBJ2-1; the D is unclear. V lost 2 bases and J 5 bases, leaving 19 bases between the germline ends. The CDR3 sequence is 17 residues long. Germline V CDR1 and CDR2: SGHVS, FNYEAQ. This chain's CDR3 is CASSLYPPGSEHNEQFF. The CDR3, as DNA: TGTGCCAGCAGCTTATACCCCCCAGGATCAGAACACAATGAGCAGTTCTTC.

This clonotype was picked up many times. The chain uses TRBV5-1 and TRBJ1-2; 10 bases fit TRBD1. This CDR3 comprises 15 residues. Germline V gene lookup returns CDR1 SGHRS and CDR2 YFSETQ. V shed 5 bases, J shed 3 bases, and the junction held 7 bases outside the gene matches. CDR3 sequence (DNA): TGCGCCAGCAGGCCCGGGACAGGGGAATACTATGGCTACACCTTC. Translation: CASRPGTGEYYGYTF.

This clonotype was found a few times. J is TRBJ2-3 and V is TRBV20-1; D is ambiguous. Germline-derived CDR1 and CDR2 are DFQATT and SNEGSKA (reference sequence). Trimming pared 5 bases from V and 8 bases from J, leaving 8 bases between. The CDR3 spans 10 residues. The CDR3 region is CSAGRGTQYF. In nucleotides, the CDR3 is TGCAGTGCTGGTAGAGGTACGCAGTATTTT.

This clonotype was recorded a few times. This chain uses TRBV7-9 with TRBJ1-2, with 8 bases aligning to TRBD1. This CDR3 contains 14 residues. V shed 5 bases, J shed 6 bases, and the junction held 8 bases outside the gene matches. CDR1 is SEHNR, CDR2 FQNEAQ, per germline (reference sequence). The CDR3 coding sequence is TGTGCCAGCAGCATGGTACAGGGGGAGAATGGCTACACCTTC. Translated: CASSMVQGENGYTF.

This clonotype was detected a few times. The gene calls are TRBV11-3 and TRBJ2-5; D tentatively fits TRBD1 or TRBD2 (5 bases each). The ends were cut back, 5 bases at V and 1 base at J, with 11 bases in the middle. Per germline, CDR1 SGHNT and CDR2 YENEEA. This CDR3 contains 14 residues. The CDR3 sequence: CASSPGTVQETQYF. CDR3 nucleotide sequence: TGTGCCAGCAGCCCGGGGACGGTCCAAGAGACCCAGTACTTC.

This clonotype was picked up a small number of times. The chain couples TRBV7-9 to TRBJ2-7; D is perhaps TRBD2 (5 bases). Germline CDR1 is SEHNR and CDR2 is FQNEAQ (reference sequence). CDR3 length equals 15 residues. V lost 4 bases and J lost 7, with 20 bases in between. CDR3 sequence reads: CASSSGNIALSEQYF. The CDR3 DNA reads as TGTGCCAGCAGCTCGGGGAATATAGCCCTTAGTGAGCAGTACTTC.

The chain couples TRBV5-1 to TRBJ2-7; D gene uncertain. The germline V and J ends were trimmed by 7 bases and 3 bases, with 14 bases remaining between them. Germline V lookup: CDR1 SGHRS, CDR2 YFSETQ. The CDR3 sequence is 13 residues long. The CDR3 coding sequence is TGCGCCAGCCGAAAATCGGAAGGCTACGAGCAGTACTTC. Translating it yields CASRKSEGYEQYF.

A few counts support this clonotype. The chain recombines TRBV10-3 with TRBJ2-2; D call uncertain. The CDR3 sequence is 12 residues long. V dropped 0 bases and J dropped 7 bases, with 3 bases sitting between them. Germline CDR1 and CDR2: ENHRY and SYGVKD. CDR3 in DNA: TGTGCCATCAGTGAGTCGATCGGGGAGCTGTTTTTT. The encoded protein is CAISESIGELFF.

In this sample, this clonotype turned up many times. The chain combines TRBV27 with TRBJ2-3, with TRBD1 as a possible D gene (6 bases). Trimming left V 5 bases short and J 0 bases short, with 9 bases between. CDR3 length: 14 amino acids. The V gene's germline CDR1 is MNHEY and CDR2 SMNVEV (reference sequence). CDR3 sequence (DNA): TGTGCCAGCAGTCTAGGACAGAGCACAGATACGCAGTATTTT. Translating it yields CASSLGQSTDTQYF.

The count of this clonotype is one. V is TRBV7-2 and J is TRBJ2-7, with a possible D match to TRBD1 (5 bases). The CDR3 has 15 amino acids. V lost 1 base, J lost 3 bases, and 13 bases lay in between. CDR1 and CDR2 from the germline V gene are SGHTA and FQGNSA. The CDR3 DNA is TGTGCCAGCAGCTTAGGGTCAGGGTGGGACTACGAGCAGTACTTC. This encodes CASSLGSGWDYEQYF.

With respect to this clonotype: A single base separates this from a much larger clone, so it may be a read error. The rearrangement uses TRBV6-5 and TRBJ2-1; no reliable D call. The V gene lost 2 bases and the J gene lost 0 bases, with 5 bases spanning the gap. Germline values: CDR1 MNHEY, CDR2 SVGAGI. The CDR3 contains 14 residues. This CDR3 is CASSYASSYNEQFF. The DNA of the CDR3 is TGTGCCAGCAGTTACGCGAGCTCCTACAATGAGCAGTTCTTC.

In its sample, this clonotype ranks as medium-sized. The chain couples TRBV10-3 to TRBJ2-1; 9 bases line up with TRBD2. V dropped 0 bases and J dropped 5; count of bases not matched to a gene: 8. Per germline, CDR1 ENHRY and CDR2 SYGVKD. This CDR3 is 17 amino acids long. CDR3 sequence (DNA): TGTGCCATCAGTGAGTCGAAGGCTAGCGGGGACCACAATGAGCAGTTCTTC. As protein: CAISESKASGDHNEQFF.

Turning to this clonotype: A read error may explain this, as a much larger clone is one base away. The gene calls are TRBV18 and TRBJ2-3; D gene unclear. Per germline, CDR1 KGHSH and CDR2 LQKENI. This CDR3 contains 13 residues. As DNA, the CDR3 is TGTGCCAGCTCACTCGGCCCGTCAGATTCGCAGTATTTT. Translation gives CASSLGPSDSQYF.

This clonotype has more than one count but fewer than ten. This chain links TRBV6-2 or TRBV6-3 with TRBJ2-5; D call uncertain. Germline-derived CDR1 and CDR2 are MNHEY and SVGEGT. Trimming stripped 1 base from V and 3 bases from J, with 3 bases between. CDR3 size: 12 residues. The CDR3 region is CASSYFKETQYF. DNA of the CDR3: TGTGCCAGCAGTTACTTCAAAGAGACCCAGTACTTC.

The chain employs TRBV27 and TRBJ2-1; D not certain. Germline CDR1 is MNHEY and CDR2 is SMNVEV (reference sequence). The V end was cut by 7 bases, the J end by 8 bases, with 18 bases between. The CDR3 runs to 14 residues. CDR3 in DNA: TGTGCCAGCAAAAAACAGCAACCTATGGATGAGCAGTTCTTC. This gives the protein CASKKQQPMDEQFF.

This clonotype was counted only a few times. The J gene is TRBJ2-1, the V gene TRBV6-5; 9 bases are a match to TRBD1. The CDR3 totals 15 residues. J lost 2 bases, V lost 6 bases, and 5 bases had no gene match. The germline CDR1 and CDR2 sequences are MNHEY and SVGAGI. The CDR3 nucleotides are TGTGCCAGCAGATCCACAGGGGGCACCTACAATGAGCAGTTCTTC. Amino acid sequence: CASRSTGGTYNEQFF.

In its sample, this clonotype was seen many times. The chain combines TRBV27 with TRBJ2-7, with a possible D match to TRBD2 (6 bases). The length of the CDR3 is 13 residues. The V and J ends lost 8 bases and 7 bases respectively, with 18 bases between them. In germline, CDR1 is MNHEY, CDR2 SMNVEV (reference sequence). The CDR3 sequence is CASARDLLGEQYF. The DNA of the CDR3 is TGTGCCAGCGCTAGGGACTTGCTGGGGGAGCAGTACTTC.